These 26 T cell receptor beta chains were all obtained from the same sample, sequenced in a study of technical replicates of blood from a handful of donors (dated by TCRdb to about 2017). Receptors were amplified or captured by the immunoSEQ multiplex PCR assay. TCRdb took over this immuneACCESS table, retaining in-frame rearrangements with V and J assigned. Such tables are incomplete; in checked studies, under half of the missing clones stem from an unresolved V gene, and the remainder is unexplained. Here the sample has tens of thousands of clones; over 80% occur a single time. Of the sample, around 0.27% falls within the top ten clones. Source material: T cells isolated from PBMCs. These receptors came from a human donor in good health.

This clone was seen more than once but under ten times. The chain joins TRBV5-5 to TRBJ2-6, with D possibly matching TRBD1 (6 bases). The CDR3 totals 15 residues. V lost 2 bases and J 2 bases, leaving 8 bases between the germline ends. Germline CDR1 reads SGHKS; CDR2 reads YYEKEE (reference sequence). As DNA, the CDR3 is TGTGCCAGCAGCTTCAGGGGCCCTGGGGCCAACGTCCTGACTTTC. It codes for CASSFRGPGANVLTF.

The chain combines TRBV9 with TRBJ2-1; the match to TRBD2 covers 10 bases. V was clipped by 3 bases and J by 6 bases; unmatched bases: 9. The CDR3 loop spans 16 amino acids. Germline-derived CDR1 and CDR2 are SGDLS and YYNGEE. Here the CDR3 DNA reads TGTGCCAGCAGCGCCAGCGGGGGGGCGGGGCGCAATGAGCAGTTCTTC. This codes for CASSASGGAGRNEQFF.

This chain uses TRBV5-4 with TRBJ2-1; 8 positions agree with TRBD1. Germline V gene lookup returns CDR1 SGHNT and CDR2 YYREEE (reference sequence). J gave up 8 bases and V 1 base, and 8 bases lay outside the gene matches. This CDR3 spans 15 amino acids. The CDR3: CASSLTGGTQYEQFF. CDR3 in DNA: TGTGCCAGCAGCTTGACAGGGGGTACACAATATGAGCAGTTCTTC.

This rearrangement joins TRBV7-6 to TRBJ2-3; possible D gene TRBD2, 6 bases. The germline gives CDR1 SGHVS, CDR2 FNYEAQ. Trimming pared 6 bases from V and 5 bases from J, leaving 18 bases between. CDR3 length: 15 amino acids. The CDR3 sequence: CASSQGLPPVDTQYF. CDR3 DNA: TGTGCCAGCAGTCAAGGACTACCTCCGGTAGATACGCAGTATTTT.

The chain has TRBV14 and TRBJ2-5; the D gene is possibly TRBD2 (5 bases). Trimming left V 4 bases short and J 3 bases short, with 6 bases between. Germline CDR1 reads SGHDN; CDR2 reads FVKESK. There are 12 residues in the CDR3. CDR3 coding DNA: TGTGCCAGCAGCCCGAGGGAAGAGACCCAGTACTTC. Its translation is CASSPREETQYF.

The chain is built from TRBV7-9 and TRBJ2-7; D possibly corresponds to TRBD2 (7 bases). This CDR3 has 15 amino acids. V was clipped by 1 base and J by 4 bases, with 14 bases between them. Per the germline V gene, CDR1 is SEHNR and CDR2 is FQNEAQ (reference sequence). CDR3 sequence reads: CASSLGQGGGYEQYF. The DNA for the CDR3 is TGTGCCAGCAGCTTAGGGCAGGGAGGGGGTTACGAGCAGTACTTC. Together with reference TRBV7-9 and TRBJ2-7, the CDR3 gives the full variable domain: DTGVSQNPRHKITKRGQNVTFRCDPISEHNRLYWYRQTLGQGPEFLTYFQNEAQLEKSRLLSDRFSAERPKGSFSTLEIQRTEQGDSAMYLCASSLGQGGGYEQYFGPGTRLTVT.

The gene calls are TRBV4-1 and TRBJ1-2, with D hard to call. Germline assignment: CDR1 MGHRA and CDR2 YSYEKL. V dropped 4 bases and J dropped 8 bases, with 17 bases sitting between them. The CDR3 totals 14 residues. The CDR3 region is CASSPRIPEDGYTF. For the CDR3, the DNA is TGCGCCAGCAGCCCACGAATCCCGGAGGACGGCTACACCTTC.

This clone appeared a few times. CDR3 sequence (DNA): TGTGCCAGTAGCAAACAAGTGAACACTGAAGCTTTCTTT. This translates into CASSKQVNTEAFF. The genes are TRBV19 and TRBJ1-1; no clear D. The V end lost 6 bases, the J end lost 0 bases, and 8 bases lay between the germline ends. This CDR3 spans 13 amino acids. Germline CDR1 reads LNHDA; CDR2 reads SQIVND (reference sequence).

The chain is built from TRBV5-5 and TRBJ2-5; a possible D gene is TRBD2 (6 bases). V lost 4 bases and J 5 bases, leaving 21 bases between the germline ends. Germline V lookup: CDR1 SGHKS, CDR2 YYEKEE (reference sequence). The CDR3 runs to 16 residues. The CDR3 is CASSPGGTGVQETQYF. CDR3 DNA: TGTGCCAGCAGCCCTGGAGGAACGGGAGTTCAGGAGACCCAGTACTTC.

The chain couples TRBV5-5 to TRBJ2-7; 14 nucleotides line up with TRBD2. Trimming cost V 4 bases and J 5 bases; bases outside gene matches: 5. Germline V lookup: CDR1 SGHKS, CDR2 YYEKEE (reference sequence). This CDR3 is built from 15 residues. The CDR3, as DNA: TGTGCCAGCAGCCTGACTAGCGGGAGGGCAAACGAGCAGTACTTC. Amino acid sequence: CASSLTSGRANEQYF.

The chain couples TRBV18 to TRBJ2-3, with no clear D. Between the trimmed V and J ends, which lost 5 bases and 2 bases, there was a span of 8 bases. Per the germline V gene, CDR1 is KGHSH and CDR2 is LQKENI. The CDR3 spans 13 residues. CDR3 nucleotide sequence: TGTGCCAGCTCAACGCAGGACACAGATACGCAGTATTTT. Translating gives CASSTQDTDTQYF.

The gene calls are TRBV6-1 and TRBJ1-2; tentatively, D is TRBD1 (5 bases). Germline CDR1 is MNHNS and CDR2 is SASEGT. Trimming cost V 1 base and J 7 bases, with 13 bases left between them. This CDR3 contains 14 residues. CDR3 protein: CASSEGGVVVGYTF. DNA of the CDR3: TGTGCCAGCAGTGAAGGGGGCGTAGTCGTTGGCTACACCTTC.

The chain has TRBV19 and TRBJ1-6; 8 bases agree with TRBD1. The V and J ends lost 1 base and 8 bases, in that order; junction bases with no gene match: 10. The CDR3 runs to 17 residues. Germline-derived CDR1 and CDR2 are LNHDA and SQIVND (reference sequence). CDR3 protein: CASSIARQGASDSPLHF. Written as DNA, the CDR3 is TGTGCCAGTAGTATAGCCCGGCAGGGGGCAAGTGATTCACCCCTCCACTTT.

This chain links TRBV7-9 with TRBJ1-1, with 9 bases aligning to TRBD1. J gave up 6 bases and V 1 base, and 12 bases lay outside the gene matches. CDR1 is SEHNR and CDR2 is FQNEAQ in the germline V gene (reference sequence). This CDR3 is 17 amino acids long. The CDR3 nucleotides are TGTGCCAGCAGCTTAGGGGGACAGGGACCCTACGAGTCTGAAGCTTTCTTT. It encodes CASSLGGQGPYESEAFF.

The gene calls are TRBV15 and TRBJ1-6; 7 bases are a match to TRBD1. The CDR3 length is 14 residues. In germline, CDR1 is LNHNV, CDR2 YYDKDF (reference sequence). After removal of 8 bases from V and 5 bases from J, the junction contained 6 bases not matched to a gene. The CDR3 spells CATVPGGNNSPLHF. DNA of the CDR3: TGTGCCACCGTACCAGGGGGTAATAATTCACCCCTCCACTTT. The entire variable domain, with the rest obtained from reference TRBV15 and TRBJ1-6, is as follows: DAMVIQNPRYQVTQFGKPVTLSCSQTLNHNVMYWYQQKSSQAPKLLFHYYDKDFNNEADTPDNFQSRRPNTSFCFLDIRSPGLGDTAMYLCATVPGGNNSPLHFGNGTRLTVT.

This chain connects TRBV5-1 to TRBJ1-5; D not resolved. V was shortened by 0 bases and J by 3 bases, with 4 bases between the two germline ends. This CDR3 region has 13 residues. The germline gives CDR1 SGHRS, CDR2 YFSETQ. The CDR3 loop reads CASSLDINQPQHF. CDR3 DNA sequence: TGCGCCAGCAGCTTGGACATCAATCAGCCCCAGCATTTT.

The chain carries TRBV5-1 and TRBJ2-2; a weak D match, TRBD2 (6 bases). CDR1 is SGHRS, CDR2 YFSETQ, per germline. This CDR3 has 16 amino acids. Trimming removed 2 bases from V and 3 bases from J, with 14 bases in between. For the CDR3, the DNA is TGCGCCAGCAGCTTTGGAGGGGCTTCGGACACCGGGGAGCTGTTTTTT. It encodes CASSFGGASDTGELFF.

The V and J genes are TRBV27 and TRBJ1-2, with TRBD1 as a possible D gene (5 bases). Trimming removed 6 bases at V and 7 bases at J, with 21 bases between. CDR1 and CDR2 from the germline V gene are MNHEY and SMNVEV (reference sequence). This CDR3 comprises 15 residues. DNA of the CDR3: TGTGCCAGCAGCGTAGATGGAGGGGTTGGTGGTGGCTACACCTTC. Protein sequence: CASSVDGGVGGGYTF.

The chain is built from TRBV27 and TRBJ2-5; D possibly corresponds to TRBD1 (8 bases). Per germline, CDR1 MNHEY and CDR2 SMNVEV (reference sequence). The V end lost 4 bases, the J end lost 5 bases, and 17 bases lay between the germline ends. The CDR3 has 15 residues. CDR3 sequence: CASSYIQGGVETQYF. The CDR3 region has the DNA TGTGCCAGCAGTTATATACAGGGGGGGGTTGAGACCCAGTACTTC.

This chain connects TRBV6-1 to TRBJ2-2; 7 bases map to TRBD2. Germline assignment: CDR1 MNHNS and CDR2 SASEGT. The CDR3 spans 15 residues. Unmatched junction bases numbered 7, after V lost 4 bases and J lost 5 bases. The CDR3 nucleotides read TGTGCCAGCAGTGGAGGGGAGGGTTGGACCGGGGAGCTGTTTTTT. Protein: CASSGGEGWTGELFF.

The CDR3 here is CATREQGENTIYF. DNA for the CDR3: TGTGCCACCCGGGAGCAGGGGGAAAACACCATATATTTT. The chain employs TRBV9 and TRBJ1-3; 7 nucleotides agree with TRBD1. With 9 bases clipped from V and 6 bases from J, the junction kept 9 bases outside the gene matches. The germline V gene encodes CDR1 SGDLS and CDR2 YYNGEE. The CDR3 length is 13 residues.

The rearrangement uses TRBV5-6 and TRBJ2-3; D might be TRBD2 (5 bases). Per the germline V gene, CDR1 is SGHDT and CDR2 is YYEEEE. The CDR3 has 16 amino acids. Trimming left V 4 bases short and J 0 bases short, with 15 bases between. The CDR3 here is CASSLRVARSTDTQYF. In DNA form, the CDR3 reads TGTGCCAGCAGCCTGCGGGTAGCGAGAAGCACAGATACGCAGTATTTT.

With respect to this clone: This CDR3 is also generated by other DNA sequences in the sample. The rearrangement links TRBV6-5 to TRBJ2-3; a weak D match, TRBD2 (5 bases). The germline V and J ends were trimmed by 0 bases and 6 bases, with 7 bases remaining between them. The CDR3 extends over 13 amino acids. Germline CDR1 and CDR2: MNHEY and SVGAGI. This CDR3 is CASSYSRADTQYF. CDR3 nucleotides: TGTGCCAGCAGTTACTCGCGGGCGGATACGCAGTATTTT.

This sequence joins TRBV27 and TRBJ2-1, with D perhaps TRBD2 (7 bases). CDR1 is MNHEY and CDR2 is SMNVEV in the germline V gene (reference sequence). V gave up 2 bases and J gave up 8 bases, with 13 bases separating them. There are 14 residues in the CDR3. CDR3 residues: CASSLTRGGDEQFF. DNA for the CDR3: TGTGCCAGCAGTTTAACAAGAGGGGGGGATGAGCAGTTCTTC.

The chain combines TRBV19 with TRBJ1-5; D perhaps matches TRBD1 (5 bases). The CDR3 has 15 amino acids. The ends were cut back, 2 bases at V and 2 bases at J, with 10 bases in the middle. Germline CDR1 reads LNHDA; CDR2 reads SQIVND (reference sequence). CDR3 sequence reads: CASSIWGVGNQPQHF. The CDR3 nucleotides read TGTGCCAGTAGTATATGGGGGGTTGGCAATCAGCCCCAGCATTTT. Combining the CDR3 with reference TRBV19 and TRBJ1-5 gives the whole variable domain DGGITQSPKYLFRKEGQNVTLSCEQNLNHDAMYWYRQDPGQGLRLIYYSQIVNDFQKGDIAEGYSVSREKKESFPLTVTSAQKNPTAFYLCASSIWGVGNQPQHFGDGTRLSIL.

This chain connects TRBV5-6 to TRBJ1-2; 7 nucleotides line up with TRBD1. The CDR3 extends over 16 amino acids. Per the germline V gene, CDR1 is SGHDT and CDR2 is YYEEEE. V lost 4 bases and J lost 0; bases outside the gene matches: 9. CDR3 coding DNA: TGTGCCAGCAGCGTGCCCGGGACAGAGACTAACTATGGCTACACCTTC. Translated: CASSVPGTETNYGYTF.